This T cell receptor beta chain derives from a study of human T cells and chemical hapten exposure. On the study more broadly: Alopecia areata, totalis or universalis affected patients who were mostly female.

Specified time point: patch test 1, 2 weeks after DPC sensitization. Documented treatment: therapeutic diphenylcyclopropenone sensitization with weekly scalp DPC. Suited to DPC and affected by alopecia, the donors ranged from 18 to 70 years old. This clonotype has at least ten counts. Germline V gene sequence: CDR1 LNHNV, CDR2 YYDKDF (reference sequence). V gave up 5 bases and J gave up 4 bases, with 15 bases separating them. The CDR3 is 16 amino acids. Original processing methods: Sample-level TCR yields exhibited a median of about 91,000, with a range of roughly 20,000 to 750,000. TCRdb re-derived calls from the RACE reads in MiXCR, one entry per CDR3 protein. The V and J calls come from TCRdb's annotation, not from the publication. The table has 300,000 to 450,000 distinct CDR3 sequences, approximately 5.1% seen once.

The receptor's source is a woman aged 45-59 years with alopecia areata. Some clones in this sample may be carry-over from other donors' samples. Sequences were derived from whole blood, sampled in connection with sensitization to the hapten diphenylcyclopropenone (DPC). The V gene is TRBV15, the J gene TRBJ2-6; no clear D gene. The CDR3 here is CATSGGSLRGANVLTF. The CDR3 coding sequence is TGTGCCACCAGCGGTGGGTCTCTCCGCGGGGCCAACGTCCTGACTTTC.